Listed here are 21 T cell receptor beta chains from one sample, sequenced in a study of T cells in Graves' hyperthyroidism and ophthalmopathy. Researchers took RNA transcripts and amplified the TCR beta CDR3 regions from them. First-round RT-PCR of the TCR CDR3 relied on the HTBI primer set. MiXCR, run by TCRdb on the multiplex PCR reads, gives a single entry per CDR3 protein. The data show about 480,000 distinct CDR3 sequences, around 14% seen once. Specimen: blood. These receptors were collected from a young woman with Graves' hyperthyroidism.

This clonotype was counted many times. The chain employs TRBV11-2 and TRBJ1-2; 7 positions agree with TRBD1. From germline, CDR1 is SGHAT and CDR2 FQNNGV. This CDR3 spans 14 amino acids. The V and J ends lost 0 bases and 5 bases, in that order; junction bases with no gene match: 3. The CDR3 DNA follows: TGTGCCAGCAGCTTAGAACAGGGGATATATGGCTACACCTTC. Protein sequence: CASSLEQGIYGYTF.

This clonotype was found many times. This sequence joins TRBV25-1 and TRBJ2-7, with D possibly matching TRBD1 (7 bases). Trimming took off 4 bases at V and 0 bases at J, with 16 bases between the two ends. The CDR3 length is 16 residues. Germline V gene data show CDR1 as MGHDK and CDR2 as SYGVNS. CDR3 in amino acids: CASSGQGLPSSYEQYF. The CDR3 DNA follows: TGTGCCAGCAGTGGACAGGGACTCCCGAGCTCCTACGAGCAGTACTTC.

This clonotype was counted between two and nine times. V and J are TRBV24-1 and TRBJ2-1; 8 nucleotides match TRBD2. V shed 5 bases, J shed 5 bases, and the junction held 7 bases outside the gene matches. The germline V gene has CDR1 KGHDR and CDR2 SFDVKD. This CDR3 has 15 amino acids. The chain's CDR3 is CATSGGLAGNNEQFF. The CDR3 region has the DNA TGTGCCACCAGTGGGGGGTTAGCGGGAAACAATGAGCAGTTCTTC.

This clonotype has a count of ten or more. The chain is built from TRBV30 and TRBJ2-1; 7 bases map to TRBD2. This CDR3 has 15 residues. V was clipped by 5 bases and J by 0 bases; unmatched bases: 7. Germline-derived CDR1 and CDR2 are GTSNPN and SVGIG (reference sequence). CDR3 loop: CAWQWGGSSYNEQFF. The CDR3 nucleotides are TGTGCCTGGCAGTGGGGCGGGAGCTCCTACAATGAGCAGTTCTTC.

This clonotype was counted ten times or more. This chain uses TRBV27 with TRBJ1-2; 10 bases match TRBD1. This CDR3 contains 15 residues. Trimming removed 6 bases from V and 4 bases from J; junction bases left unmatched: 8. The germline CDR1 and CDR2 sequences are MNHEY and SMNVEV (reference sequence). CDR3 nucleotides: TGTGCCAGCAGCGTCCGGACAGGGGGGTCCTATGGCTACACCTTC. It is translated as CASSVRTGGSYGYTF.

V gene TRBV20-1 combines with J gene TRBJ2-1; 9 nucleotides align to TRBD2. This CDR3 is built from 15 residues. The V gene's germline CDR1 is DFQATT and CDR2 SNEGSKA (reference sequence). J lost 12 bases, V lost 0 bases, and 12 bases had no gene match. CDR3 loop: CSARDGAGGPLVQFF. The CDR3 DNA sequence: TGCAGTGCTAGAGATGGGGCGGGAGGGCCGTTGGTGCAGTTCTTC.

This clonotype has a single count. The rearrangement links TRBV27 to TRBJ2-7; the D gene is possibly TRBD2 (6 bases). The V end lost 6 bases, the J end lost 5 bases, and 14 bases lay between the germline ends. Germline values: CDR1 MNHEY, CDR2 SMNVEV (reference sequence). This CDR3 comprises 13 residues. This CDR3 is CASSYTSRNEQYF. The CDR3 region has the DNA TGTGCCAGCAGCTATACTAGCAGAAACGAGCAGTACTTC.

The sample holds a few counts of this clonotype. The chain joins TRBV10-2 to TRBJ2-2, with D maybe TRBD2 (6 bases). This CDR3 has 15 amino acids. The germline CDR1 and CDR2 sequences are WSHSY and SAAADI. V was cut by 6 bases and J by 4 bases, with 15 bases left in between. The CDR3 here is CASRRQLAATGELFF. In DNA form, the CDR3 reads TGCGCCAGCAGAAGGCAACTAGCAGCCACCGGGGAGCTGTTTTTT.

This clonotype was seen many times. This CDR3 is CASSVKRSKGETQYF. CDR3 in DNA: TGTGCCAGCAGCGTTAAGCGGTCAAAGGGGGAGACCCAGTACTTC. The chain joins TRBV9 to TRBJ2-5; D might be TRBD1 or TRBD2, each matching 5 bases. Trimming took off 2 bases at V and 5 bases at J, with 16 bases between the two ends. The CDR3 extends over 15 amino acids. In germline, CDR1 is SGDLS, CDR2 YYNGEE.

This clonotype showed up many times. In DNA form, the CDR3 reads TGTGCCAGCAGGACCTCCTCGAACACTGAAGCTTTCTTT. Its protein product is CASRTSSNTEAFF. V and J are TRBV6-1 and TRBJ1-1; D call uncertain. The germline gives CDR1 MNHNS, CDR2 SASEGT. Trimming cost V 6 bases and J 1 base, with 9 bases left between them. The CDR3 is made up of 13 amino acids.

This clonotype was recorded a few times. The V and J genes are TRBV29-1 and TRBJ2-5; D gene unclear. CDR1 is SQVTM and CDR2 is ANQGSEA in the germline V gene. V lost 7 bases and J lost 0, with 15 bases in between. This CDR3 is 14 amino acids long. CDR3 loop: CSAVVGPNQETQYF. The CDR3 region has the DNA TGCAGCGCCGTGGTGGGTCCTAACCAAGAGACCCAGTACTTC. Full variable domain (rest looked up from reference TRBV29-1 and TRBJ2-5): SAVISQKPSRDICQRGTSLTIQCQVDSQVTMMFWYRQQPGQSLTLIATANQGSEATYESGFVIDKFPISRPNLTFSTLTVSNMSPEDSSIYLCSAVVGPNQETQYFGPGTRLLVL.

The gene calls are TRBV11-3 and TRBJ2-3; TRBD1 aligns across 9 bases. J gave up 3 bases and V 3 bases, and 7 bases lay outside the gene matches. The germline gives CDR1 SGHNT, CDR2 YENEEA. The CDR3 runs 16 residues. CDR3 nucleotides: TGTGCCAGCAGCTTCGTCGCAGGGACAGGGACAGATACGCAGTATTTT. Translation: CASSFVAGTGTDTQYF.

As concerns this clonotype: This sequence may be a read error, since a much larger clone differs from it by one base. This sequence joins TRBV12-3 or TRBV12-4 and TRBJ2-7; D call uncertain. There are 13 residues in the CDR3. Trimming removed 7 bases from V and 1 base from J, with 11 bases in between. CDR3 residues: CASTDGYSYEQYF. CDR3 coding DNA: TGTGCCAGCACCGACGGATATTCCTACGAGCAGTACTTC.

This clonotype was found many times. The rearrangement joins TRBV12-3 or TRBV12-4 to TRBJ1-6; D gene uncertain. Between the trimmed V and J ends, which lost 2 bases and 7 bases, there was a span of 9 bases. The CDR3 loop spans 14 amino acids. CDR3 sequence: CASSLRWRNSPLHF. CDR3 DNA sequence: TGTGCCAGCAGTTTAAGGTGGAGAAATTCACCCCTCCACTTT.

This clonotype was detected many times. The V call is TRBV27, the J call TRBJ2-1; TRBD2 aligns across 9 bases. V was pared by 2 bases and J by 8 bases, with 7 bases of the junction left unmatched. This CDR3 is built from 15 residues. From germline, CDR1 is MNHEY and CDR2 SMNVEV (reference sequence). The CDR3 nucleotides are TGTGCCAGCAGTTTACCGTCTAGCGGGGTGTATGAGCAGTTCTTC. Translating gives CASSLPSSGVYEQFF.

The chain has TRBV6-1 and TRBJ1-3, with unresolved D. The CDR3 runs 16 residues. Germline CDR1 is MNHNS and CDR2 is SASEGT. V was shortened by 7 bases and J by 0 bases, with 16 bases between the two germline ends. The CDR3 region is CASTRIAVGSGNTIYF. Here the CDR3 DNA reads TGTGCCAGCACCCGTATAGCTGTGGGCTCTGGAAACACCATATATTTT.

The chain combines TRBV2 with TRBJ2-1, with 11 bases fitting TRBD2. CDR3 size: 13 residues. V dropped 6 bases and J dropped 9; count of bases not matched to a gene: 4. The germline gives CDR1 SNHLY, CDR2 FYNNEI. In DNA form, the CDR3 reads TGTGCCAGCAGCCAGCTAGCGGGAGGTGAGCAGTTCTTC. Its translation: CASSQLAGGEQFF.

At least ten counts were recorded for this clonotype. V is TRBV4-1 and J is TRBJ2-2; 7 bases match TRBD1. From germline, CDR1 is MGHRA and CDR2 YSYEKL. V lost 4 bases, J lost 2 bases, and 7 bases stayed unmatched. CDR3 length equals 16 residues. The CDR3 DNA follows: TGCGCCAGCAGCCCAATTGGGACAGCCAACACCGGGGAGCTGTTTTTT. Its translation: CASSPIGTANTGELFF.

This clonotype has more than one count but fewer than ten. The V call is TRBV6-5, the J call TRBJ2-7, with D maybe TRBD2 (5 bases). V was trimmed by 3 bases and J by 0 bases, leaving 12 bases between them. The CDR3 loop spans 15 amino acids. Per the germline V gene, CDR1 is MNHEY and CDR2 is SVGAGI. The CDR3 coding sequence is TGTGCCAGCAGTTATGGAGCGGTGGGCTCCTACGAGCAGTACTTC. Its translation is CASSYGAVGSYEQYF.

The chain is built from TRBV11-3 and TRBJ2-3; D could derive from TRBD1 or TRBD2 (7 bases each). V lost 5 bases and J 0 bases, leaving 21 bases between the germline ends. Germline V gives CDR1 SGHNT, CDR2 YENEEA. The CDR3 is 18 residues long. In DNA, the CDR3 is TGTGCCAGCAGCGTCTCGGGGGGACAGCGCTCTAGCACAGATACGCAGTATTTT. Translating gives CASSVSGGQRSSTDTQYF.

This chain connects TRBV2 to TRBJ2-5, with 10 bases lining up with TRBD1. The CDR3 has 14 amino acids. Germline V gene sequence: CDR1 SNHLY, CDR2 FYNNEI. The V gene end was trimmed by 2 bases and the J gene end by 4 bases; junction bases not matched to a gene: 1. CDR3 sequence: CASSERTGGETQYF. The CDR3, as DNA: TGTGCCAGCAGTGAACGGACAGGGGGAGAGACCCAGTACTTC.